These 2 T cell receptor beta chains share one sample of origin, sequenced in a study of blood T cell repertoires in COVID-19. Repertoires were generated with immunoSEQ multiplex PCR, while TCRdb's copy carries only in-frame clones and drops some. The sample records roughly 250,000 clones, roughly 90% being singletons. Material: PBMCs or T cells enriched from blood (not recorded which). Source of these receptors: a man between 40 and 49 years old who had recovered from COVID-19.

The rearrangement uses TRBV5-4 and TRBJ2-7, with 11 bases identical to TRBD2. This CDR3 is built from 16 residues. The germline CDR1 and CDR2 sequences are SGHNT and YYREEE (reference sequence). V shed 4 bases and J 2 bases; nucleotides not matched to a gene: 8. The DNA for the CDR3 is TGTGCCAGCAGCCAATTGACTAGCGGGACTCCCTACGAGCAGTACTTC. As protein: CASSQLTSGTPYEQYF.

The chain combines TRBV11-3 with TRBJ1-3, with a possible D match to TRBD1 (6 bases). Germline V CDR1 and CDR2: SGHNT, YENEEA. This CDR3 comprises 18 residues. V was cut by 5 bases and J by 4 bases, with 24 bases left in between. The CDR3 protein is CASSITIQNTGIGNTIYF. As DNA, the CDR3 is TGTGCCAGCAGCATAACCATCCAAAACACAGGGATCGGAAACACCATATATTTT. The whole variable domain, remainder taken from reference TRBV11-3 and TRBJ1-3, is EAGVVQSPRYKIIEKKQPVAFWCNPISGHNTLYWYLQNLGQGPELLIRYENEEAVDDSQLPKDRFSAERLKGVDSTLKIQPAELGDSAVYLCASSITIQNTGIGNTIYFGEGSWLTVV.